The T cell receptor beta chain described here comes from a study of T-cell reconstitution after alpha-beta-depleted transplantation in children. Trimming left V 0 bases short and J 1 base short, with 6 bases between. The CDR3 has 14 residues. In germline, CDR1 is KGHSH, CDR2 LQKENI. Unique molecular identifiers were used in preparing the TCRbeta library. MiXCR, run by TCRdb on the PCR reads, gives a single entry per CDR3 protein. This sample has some 15,000 distinct CDR3 sequences, with about 5% found just once. Study results and caveats: The authors attributed T-cell counts and diversity one year after transplant mostly to newly produced T cells. Several hundred expanded graft clones reportedly supplied alpha-beta T cells about two months after transplant.

This clonotype has a count of ten or more. Its antigen is not known. The chain combines TRBV18 with TRBJ2-5; D is uncertain. The receptor's source is a boy between 10 and 17 years old with acute lymphoblastic leukemia, due to receive a stem cell transplant. Sample: PBMCs, taken before TCRalphabeta/CD19-depleted stem cell transplant. The CDR3 DNA reads TGTGCCAGCTCACCACCAAGCCCCCAAGAGACCCAGTACTTC. Translation: CASSPPSPQETQYF. Full variable domain (rest looked up from reference TRBV18 and TRBJ2-5): NAGVMQNPRHLVRRRGQEARLRCSPMKGHSHVYWYRQLPEEGLKFMVYLQKENIIDESGMPKERFSAEFPKEGPSILRIQQVVRGDSAAYFCASSPPSPQETQYFGPGTRLLVL.